The present T cell receptor beta chain was sequenced within a study of cytomegalovirus exposure and HLA in healthy donors. General study points: Association with HLA alleles at 0.05 false discovery rate was found for around 15,000 TCR beta sequences in a later analysis. Rarity marked most TCR sequences, yet some public TCRs occurred in many donors. Accounts indicate the classifier identified cytomegalovirus status with strong specificity and sensitivity.

Primers: 60 Vbeta forward and 13 Jbeta reverse. Per the original data handling: Later, an analysis found about 77 million unique TCR beta chains, and 8.5 million to 12 million of these were shared. Libraries were prepared by immunoSEQ multiplex PCR; TCRdb keeps only in-frame clonotypes and omits some of them. V, J and clone size reflect that table, while D and trimming were determined from the DNA. The table lists under 120,000 clones, 55% to 75% of them singletons. As regards this clone: As yet, its antigen is unknown.

Sequencing used PBMCs. The receptor was isolated from a man under 40 in good health and CMV-seropositive.

CDR3 protein: CASSPPLLEETQYF. The CDR3 nucleotides are TGTGCCAGCTCACCACCGCTACTAGAGGAGACCCAGTACTTC. This rearrangement joins TRBV18 to TRBJ2-5, with D tentatively TRBD2 (5 bases). The germline gives CDR1 KGHSH, CDR2 LQKENI. V was cut by 0 bases and J by 5 bases, with 10 bases left in between. The CDR3 is 14 amino acids. Full variable domain (missing parts from reference TRBV18 and TRBJ2-5): NAGVMQNPRHLVRRRGQEARLRCSPMKGHSHVYWYRQLPEEGLKFMVYLQKENIIDESGMPKERFSAEFPKEGPSILRIQQVVRGDSAAYFCASSPPLLEETQYFGPGTRLLVL.